In its sample, the clone carrying this T cell receptor (beta chain) was seen a few times. Its antigen is unknown. Isolation yielded PBMCs, at least 6 million per sample, in every case. Through a sample-barcoded 5' primer and a J-beta primer mix, a second PCR was run for roughly 6 to 11 cycles. Every cDNA was tagged by a template-switch adaptor with 12 random nucleotides. A minimum of 2.5 million CDR3-containing paired-end reads was obtained for each sample. A single record per CDR3 protein comes from TCRdb applying MiXCR to the 5' RACE reads. Counted here are some 550,000 distinct CDR3 sequences, 40% to 55% occurring once; the ten biggest clones make up 20% to 25%. This specimen belongs to a study of blood T cells in healthy people across ages. Study-level findings and limits: Naive T cell percentage showed a strong correlation with the diversity of TCR beta.

V was pared by 4 bases and J by 5 bases, with 11 bases between. The CDR3 consists of 14 residues. The germline gives CDR1 LGHDT, CDR2 YNNKEL (reference sequence). The chain employs TRBV3-1 and TRBJ1-4; D is uncertain. The TCR originated in a man aged 80 or over in good health. Input material: blood. CDR3 in DNA: TGTGCCAGCAGCCGGTTCAGTAGCAATGAAAAACTGTTTTTT. Protein sequence: CASSRFSSNEKLFF.